This T cell receptor beta chain was recovered during a study of monozygotic twins with inflammatory bowel disease. Samples each yielded cDNA through eight separate reactions. TCRdb re-called the 5' RACE reads; one entry per CDR3 protein, DNA not given. The table for this sample gives around 200,000 distinct CDR3 sequences. CDR1 and CDR2 from the germline V gene are DFQATT and SNEGSKA (reference sequence). The CDR3 consists of 14 residues. Whole-blood total RNA was extracted without T cell sorting. This rearrangement joins TRBV20-1 to TRBJ1-5. The clonotype originates from a human donor with ulcerative colitis or Crohn's disease, or a healthy co-twin of an affected twin (not recorded which). Sequencing input: blood. The CDR3 loop reads CSASGGGGGQPQHF.